These 22 T cell receptor beta chains came from one sample sequenced in a study of T cell responses to AZD1222 COVID-19 vaccine. Some clones are missing from TCRdb's copy, which holds only in-frame ones; the method was immunoSEQ multiplex PCR. The sample has about 82,000 clones; about 90% are singletons. Specimen: peripheral blood, collected on day 0 of AZD1222 vaccination. The receptors were gathered from an adult in good health.

This clone was seen only once. This chain links TRBV4-2 with TRBJ2-2, with D perhaps given as TRBD1 or TRBD2 (6 bases each). Trimming removed 3 bases from V and 2 bases from J, with 10 bases in between. CDR3 length: 15 amino acids. Germline lookup yields CDR1 LGHNA and CDR2 YNFKEQ. This chain's CDR3 is CASSQWGANTGELFF. In DNA, the CDR3 is TGTGCCAGCAGCCAGTGGGGGGCTAACACCGGGGAGCTGTTTTTT.

Notes on this clone: Sequence at one end of the junction differs from germline and may be a read error. The genes are TRBV5-6 and TRBJ1-2; 7 bases fit TRBD1. This CDR3 has 12 amino acids. Germline CDR1 is SGHDT and CDR2 is YYEEEE. CDR3 protein: CASSLGTVKTAF. CDR3 sequence (DNA): TGTGCCAGCAGCTTAGGGACAGTAAAAACGGCCTTC.

This chain uses TRBV3-1 (or the pseudogene TRBV3-2) with TRBJ1-2; the D is unclear. This CDR3 has 12 residues. Germline assignment: CDR1 LGHDT and CDR2 YNNKEL (reference sequence). Trimming removed 2 bases at V and 8 bases at J, with 9 bases between. CDR3 sequence reads: CASSQIGVGYTF. The CDR3 DNA reads TGTGCCAGCAGCCAAATCGGGGTGGGCTACACCTTC.

The genes are TRBV11-2 and TRBJ1-4; D is unclear. Germline values: CDR1 SGHAT, CDR2 FQNNGV. Deletions cut 5 bases from V and 0 bases from J, with 10 bases between. The CDR3 runs to 15 residues. The CDR3 spells CASSGYTTTNEKLFF. For the CDR3, the DNA is TGTGCCAGCAGCGGGTACACTACAACTAATGAAAAACTGTTTTTT.

The rearrangement joins TRBV19 to TRBJ2-1; 16 nucleotides match TRBD2. Trimming took 0 bases from V and 1 from J; bases not matched to a gene: 3. Germline-derived CDR1 and CDR2 are LNHDA and SQIVND (reference sequence). The CDR3 has 19 amino acids. CDR3 in amino acids: CASSIEGTSGGASYNEQFF. Written as DNA, the CDR3 is TGTGCCAGTAGTATAGAAGGGACTAGCGGGGGGGCTTCCTACAATGAGCAGTTCTTC.

This chain connects TRBV13 to TRBJ2-5, with a possible D match to TRBD1 (5 bases). The CDR3 length is 16 residues. Germline CDR1 reads PRHDT; CDR2 reads FYEKMQ (reference sequence). V gave up 5 bases and J gave up 4 bases, with 20 bases separating them. CDR3 loop: CASSAPYDSYGETQYF. The CDR3 nucleotides read TGTGCCAGCAGCGCCCCCTACGACAGCTACGGAGAGACCCAGTACTTC.

This clone was observed a handful of times. For the CDR3, the DNA is TGCGCCAGCAGCTCCCGGACGGCCAGCTCCTACGAGCAGTACTTC. This codes for CASSSRTASSYEQYF. This chain uses TRBV4-1 with TRBJ2-7; D remains ambiguous. Germline values: CDR1 MGHRA, CDR2 YSYEKL. V was clipped by 5 bases and J by 0 bases, with 14 bases between them. This CDR3 has 15 amino acids.

The chain couples TRBV29-1 to TRBJ2-7, with 10 positions matching TRBD1. This CDR3 is 14 amino acids long. The J segment lost 4 bases and the V segment lost 5 bases, leaving 8 bases of the junction unmatched. Germline CDR1 and CDR2: SQVTM and ANQGSEA. The CDR3 here is CSVLTGTGVYEQYF. The CDR3 bases are TGCAGCGTTTTAACCGGGACAGGGGTTTACGAGCAGTACTTC.

The chain employs TRBV5-1 and TRBJ1-1, with D hard to call. The CDR3 has 14 residues. Trimming removed 6 bases at V and 0 bases at J, with 12 bases between. Germline V gene sequence: CDR1 SGHRS, CDR2 YFSETQ. CDR3 in amino acids: CASTSRTMNTEAFF. For the CDR3, the DNA is TGCGCCAGCACCTCTCGAACGATGAACACTGAAGCTTTCTTT.

The chain recombines TRBV7-2 with TRBJ2-7; a weak D match, TRBD1 (6 bases). V was trimmed by 6 bases and J by 0 bases, leaving 18 bases between them. The V gene's germline CDR1 is SGHTA and CDR2 FQGNSA. This CDR3 has 16 amino acids. CDR3 bases: TGTGCCAGCAGTCACGCAGGGGCGGTTCGCTCCTACGAGCAGTACTTC. Its translation: CASSHAGAVRSYEQYF.

V and J are TRBV24-1 and TRBJ2-7; TRBD1 agrees at 7 bases. The germline V gene encodes CDR1 KGHDR and CDR2 SFDVKD. CDR3 length equals 14 residues. V dropped 3 bases and J dropped 1; count of bases not matched to a gene: 2. CDR3 nucleotides: TGTGCCACCAGTGATCCGGGACAGTCCTACGAGCAGTACTTC. Translated, it gives CATSDPGQSYEQYF.

J is TRBJ1-5 and V is TRBV5-5; D perhaps matches TRBD1 (5 bases). This CDR3 is 16 amino acids long. The germline V gene encodes CDR1 SGHKS and CDR2 YYEKEE (reference sequence). Trimming shortened V by 0 bases and J by 6 bases, and 16 bases separated the two germline ends. Here the CDR3 DNA reads TGTGCCAGCAGCTTGGTTGTTCCGGGGGGGTCTCAGCCCCAGCATTTT. This sequence encodes CASSLVVPGGSQPQHF.

This clone was counted only a few times. The rearrangement joins TRBV28 to TRBJ2-4; D unclear. Germline CDR1 MDHEN, CDR2 SYDVKM. There are 11 residues in the CDR3. V was clipped by 7 bases and J by 5 bases, with 6 bases between them. DNA of the CDR3: TGTGCCAGCAATACAGAAAACATTCAGTACTTC. It translates to CASNTENIQYF. Together with reference TRBV28 and TRBJ2-4, the CDR3 gives the full variable domain: DVKVTQSSRYLVKRTGEKVFLECVQDMDHENMFWYRQDPGLGLRLIYFSYDVKMKEKGDIPEGYSVSREKKERFSLILESASTNQTSMYLCASNTENIQYFGAGTRLSVL.

This clone was detected once. The chain carries TRBV21-1 and TRBJ1-2. TRBV21-1 is flagged as a pseudogene. This CDR3 comprises 15 residues. CDR3 DNA: TGTGCCAGCAGCAAAGCCGCTAAATCTAGTGGAGGCTACACCTTC. Its translation is CASSKAAKSSGGYTF.

The chain is built from TRBV30 and TRBJ2-1; 8 bases fit TRBD2. The V gene end was trimmed by 3 bases and the J gene end by 6 bases; junction bases not matched to a gene: 4. Germline V gene sequence: CDR1 GTSNPN, CDR2 SVGIG (reference sequence). This CDR3 is built from 13 residues. The CDR3: CAWRARGVNEQFF. DNA for the CDR3: TGTGCCTGGAGAGCGCGGGGGGTCAATGAGCAGTTCTTC.

V and J are TRBV5-4 and TRBJ1-1; D unresolved. This CDR3 has 14 amino acids. Per the germline V gene, CDR1 is SGHNT and CDR2 is YYREEE (reference sequence). V was clipped by 6 bases and J by 1 base, with 13 bases between them. The CDR3 loop is CASKLLDPNTEAFF. The CDR3 nucleotides are TGTGCCAGCAAGTTATTGGACCCGAACACTGAAGCTTTCTTT.

A word on this clone: The junction and the germline gene differ at one end; a read error may be behind it. V gene TRBV11-2 combines with J gene TRBJ2-7, with 8 nucleotides matching TRBD1. The CDR3 consists of 15 residues. Per the germline V gene, CDR1 is SGHAT and CDR2 is FQNNGV. This CDR3 is CASSLALPTGETSSF. The DNA for the CDR3 is TGTGCCAGCAGCTTAGCCCTCCCGACAGGGGAGACCTCGTCCTTC.

The chain uses TRBV6-5 and TRBJ2-5, with 9 bases that match TRBD2. The V and J ends lost 2 bases and 4 bases, in that order; junction bases with no gene match: 5. The germline gives CDR1 MNHEY, CDR2 SVGAGI. The CDR3 loop spans 15 amino acids. The CDR3 spells CASSYGGGAGETQYF. The CDR3 nucleotides are TGTGCCAGCAGTTACGGCGGGGGGGCCGGAGAGACCCAGTACTTC.

The chain uses TRBV7-8 and TRBJ1-3; weak D call: TRBD1 (6 bases). The CDR3 length is 17 residues. Germline V gene data show CDR1 as SGHVS and CDR2 as FQNEAQ. Trimming cost V 6 bases and J 0 bases, with 18 bases left between them. This chain's CDR3 is CASRKGGELISGNTIYF. DNA of the CDR3: TGTGCCAGCAGAAAGGGGGGGGAGCTAATCTCTGGAAACACCATATATTTT.

This clone came up once. V and J are TRBV5-1 and TRBJ2-3; the D gene is possibly TRBD2 (6 bases). CDR3 length: 14 amino acids. Trimming cost V 1 base and J 5 bases, with 11 bases left between them. Germline values: CDR1 SGHRS, CDR2 YFSETQ. CDR3 DNA: TGCGCCAGCAGCTTGTTGCGGGGAAAAGATACGCAGTATTTT. Its protein is CASSLLRGKDTQYF. The full variable domain, in which reference TRBV5-1 and TRBJ2-3 provide the parts outside the CDR3, is KAGVTQTPRYLIKTRGQQVTLSCSPISGHRSVSWYQQTPGQGLQFLFEYFSETQRNKGNFPGRFSGRQFSNSRSEMNVSTLELGDSALYLCASSLLRGKDTQYFGPGTRLTVL.

DNA for the CDR3: TGCGCCAGCAGCTACCGGACAGGGATCGCTGAAGCTTTCTTT. This encodes CASSYRTGIAEAFF. The chain couples TRBV5-1 to TRBJ1-1, with 8 bases matching TRBD1. Germline assignment: CDR1 SGHRS and CDR2 YFSETQ. The CDR3 is 14 amino acids. The V gene end was trimmed by 3 bases and the J gene end by 6 bases; junction bases not matched to a gene: 7.

The genes are TRBV7-6 and TRBJ1-3; D may be TRBD1 (6 bases). Between the trimmed V and J ends, which lost 5 bases and 12 bases, there was a span of 23 bases. The CDR3 spans 15 residues. Germline V gives CDR1 SGHVS, CDR2 FNYEAQ. The CDR3 DNA is TGTGCCAGCAGCCAGCCCGAGATGCCTCAGGGGCACATATATTTT. It codes for CASSQPEMPQGHIYF.